This TCR beta chain stems from a study of T cell clonotyping in hematopoietic cell transplantation (dated by TCRdb to the early 2020s). Regarding the study in general: The study collected around 150 blood samples from 35 to 45 consecutive transplant recipients and their related donors. Recruitment of patients ran from late 2015 to early 2017, and follow-up continued until late 2020 or until death. General conclusions and limits of the study: Inverse Simpson Index values from donors and from recipients before transplant predicted broader TCR repertoire diversity after transplant. Recipient repertoires showed only a small fraction of overlap with donor repertoires, and over 97% appeared de novo at the given depth. Recipient TCR diversity fell after transplant, with pathologically expanded clonotypes rising progressively from day 30 to day 180. The sample size was limited, and because cells were not sorted, the contributions of CD4 and CD8 repertoires could not be separated.

With the immunoSEQ assay, which is a bias-controlled multiplex PCR relying on V- and J-specific primers, TCR beta CDR3 regions were amplified from genomic DNA. A second PCR step added a proprietary barcode and Illumina adapter sequences to the CDR3 amplicons. An Illumina MiSeq instrument was used to sequence the CDR3 libraries. In the source study's methods: Export and quality control were handled in immunoSEQ Analyzer 3.0, while downstream analyses relied on R Bioconductor and Immunarch. Only productive rearrangements within the normalized downsampled data set were used in the calculation of repertoire metrics. Clonotypes larger than 5 templates in the normalized cohort were defined as pathologically expanded. The Inverse Simpson Index served as the measure of repertoire diversity. To capture all clonotypes, CMV-specificity analyses were performed on the non-normalized data set. This immuneACCESS table, as held by TCRdb, lists in-frame sequences with V and J called but not all clones. Of the missing ones, under half trace to an unresolved V gene in checked studies; the others have no known cause. That table is the source of V, J and clone size, and D and trimming were worked out from the DNA. In all, the sample holds 35,000 to 45,000 clones, and roughly 94% of those were seen once. The biggest ten clones account for approximately 0.85% of the sample.

As to this clone: Its antigen is currently not known. Base qualities are not at hand, and no much larger clone is one base apart.

The V end loses 8 bases and the J end loses 4 bases, and a stretch of 17 bases separates them. CDR1 MNHNY and CDR2 SVGAGI are derived from the germline V gene (reference sequence). Taken from cysteine to phenylalanine, the CDR3 has 14 residues. CDR3 DNA only is kept here, 42 bases in frame from base 1. For TCR beta sequencing, blood samples came from the related transplant donors. Using Nuclei Lysis Solution, genomic DNA was extracted from unfractionated peripheral blood mononuclear cells that were either fresh or cryopreserved. Material: peripheral blood mononuclear cells. This receptor was identified in a woman aged 45 to 65 in good health. Some clones in this sample may be carry-over from other donors' samples. The rearrangement combines TRBV6-6 with TRBJ1-1, and perhaps TRBD1 as D gene, on 5 matching bases. The CDR3 sequence is CASLRGGRATEAFF. The DNA sequence follows: TGTGCCAGCTTGCGGGGGGGGAGGGCCACTGAAGCTTTCTTT.